One sample yielded the 17 T cell receptor beta chains listed below, sequenced in a study of T-cell reconstitution after alpha-beta-depleted transplantation in children. It was with unique molecular identifiers that the TCRbeta library was prepared. Each CDR3 protein gets one entry after TCRdb re-called the PCR reads with MiXCR. Found here are more than 400,000 distinct CDR3 sequences, roughly 11% of them singletons; the top ten hold 14%. This material consisted of PBMCs, mostly from graft donor cells, taken 180 days after TCRalphabeta/CD19-depleted stem cell transplant. Every receptor here comes from a female patient between 2 and 10 years old who had a stem cell transplant for aplastic anemia, so the T cells may come from the graft donor.

J is TRBJ2-4 and V is TRBV3-1, with 8 positions matching TRBD1. The CDR3 extends over 15 amino acids. V dropped 0 bases and J dropped 15; count of bases not matched to a gene: 13. Germline V CDR1 and CDR2: LGHDT, YNNKEL (reference sequence). The CDR3 DNA sequence: TGTGCCAGCAGCCAAGAAAAAGGGGTGACAGGGGAACTGTACTTC. It codes for CASSQEKGVTGELYF.

The V gene is TRBV11-2, the J gene TRBJ2-5, with TRBD2 matching 12 bases. V shed 4 bases and J 3 bases; nucleotides not matched to a gene: 6. Germline CDR1 and CDR2: SGHAT and FQNNGV. The CDR3 is 16 residues long. This CDR3 reads CASSSFRLAGEETQYF. DNA of the CDR3: TGTGCCAGCAGCTCATTCCGACTAGCGGGAGAAGAGACCCAGTACTTC.

As for this clonotype: The missing conserved phenylalanine or tryptophan at the end of this CDR3 makes a read error likely. V gene TRBV28 combines with J gene TRBJ2-1, with D possibly matching TRBD2 (5 bases). CDR1 and CDR2 from the germline V gene are MDHEN and SYDVKM. The CDR3 is 16 amino acids. V shed 3 bases and J shed 4 bases, with 16 bases lying between them. This CDR3 is CASSFWRPGPYNEQFL. The CDR3 DNA reads as TGTGCCAGCAGTTTTTGGAGGCCAGGCCCATACAATGAGCAGTTCTTG.

This clonotype has at least ten counts. The chain links TRBV12-3 or TRBV12-4 to TRBJ2-7, with TRBD1 matching 7 bases. The V gene end was trimmed by 7 bases and the J gene end by 0 bases; junction bases not matched to a gene: 12. This CDR3 is built from 16 residues. This CDR3 reads CASNPGDRKSSYEQYF. CDR3 nucleotide sequence: TGTGCCAGCAACCCTGGGGACAGAAAAAGCTCCTACGAGCAGTACTTC.

This clonotype has only a few counts. V gene TRBV12-3 or TRBV12-4 combines with J gene TRBJ1-2; 8 nucleotides align to TRBD1. V was clipped by 5 bases and J by 7 bases; unmatched bases: 15. The CDR3 totals 16 residues. In DNA form, the CDR3 reads TGTGCCAGCAGTCCTCGACGAGGCAGGGGGCAAGGTGGCTACACCTTC. Protein product: CASSPRRGRGQGGYTF.

This clonotype was counted between two and nine times. The rearrangement uses TRBV7-2 and TRBJ2-7; TRBD1 might be the D (6 bases). The CDR3 runs to 16 residues. V was cut by 1 base and J by 6 bases, with 19 bases left in between. The germline V gene encodes CDR1 SGHTA and CDR2 FQGNSA. This chain's CDR3 is CASSLDGDILRVEQYF. The CDR3 nucleotides read TGTGCCAGCAGCTTAGATGGGGACATTCTACGTGTCGAGCAGTACTTC.

This chain connects TRBV6-1 to TRBJ2-2; D might be TRBD1 (5 bases). Germline V CDR1 and CDR2: MNHNS, SASEGT. The CDR3 is made up of 15 amino acids. With 5 bases removed from V and 1 base from J, the gap between germline ends came to 11 bases. The CDR3 DNA reads TGTGCCAGCAGTCGACAGTTACGGAACACCGGGGAGCTGTTTTTT. This sequence encodes CASSRQLRNTGELFF.

The chain has TRBV3-1 and TRBJ2-1; 7 bases are a match to TRBD2. CDR1 is LGHDT, CDR2 YNNKEL, per germline (reference sequence). V lost 11 bases to trimming and J lost 0 bases; unmatched junction nucleotides: 16. CDR3 size: 17 residues. The CDR3 DNA reads TGTGCCTCCACCCAAGATTGGGGAGGGAGCTCCTACAATGAGCAGTTCTTC. This gives the protein CASTQDWGGSSYNEQFF.

The chain has TRBV25-1 and TRBJ2-1, with D perhaps TRBD1 (5 bases). This CDR3 comprises 16 residues. V gave up 2 bases and J gave up 0 bases, with 11 bases separating them. CDR1 MGHDK and CDR2 SYGVNS come from the germline V gene. CDR3: CASSEGAAASYNEQFF. In nucleotides, the CDR3 is TGTGCCAGCAGTGAAGGGGCGGCAGCCTCCTACAATGAGCAGTTCTTC.

This chain's CDR3 is CSARDERLYEQYF. CDR3 nucleotide sequence: TGCAGTGCTAGAGATGAACGCCTCTACGAGCAGTACTTC. The rearrangement joins TRBV20-1 to TRBJ2-7; D ambiguous. The V end was cut by 0 bases, the J end by 3 bases, with 9 bases between. The CDR3 is 13 amino acids. Germline-derived CDR1 and CDR2 are DFQATT and SNEGSKA (reference sequence).

The chain is built from TRBV5-1 and TRBJ2-3; D gene uncertain. Between the trimmed V and J ends, which lost 0 bases and 6 bases, there was a span of 11 bases. This CDR3 spans 14 amino acids. Germline V gene data show CDR1 as SGHRS and CDR2 as YFSETQ. The CDR3 nucleotides are TGCGCCAGCAGCTTGGGGACCGCGTACGATACGCAGTATTTT. Protein product: CASSLGTAYDTQYF. Complete variable domain (other parts from reference TRBV5-1 and TRBJ2-3): KAGVTQTPRYLIKTRGQQVTLSCSPISGHRSVSWYQQTPGQGLQFLFEYFSETQRNKGNFPGRFSGRQFSNSRSEMNVSTLELGDSALYLCASSLGTAYDTQYFGPGTRLTVL.

This clonotype was found a few times. The rearrangement uses TRBV12-3 or TRBV12-4 and TRBJ2-5, with 7 nucleotides matching TRBD2. The CDR3 runs to 16 residues. V lost 4 bases, J lost 5 bases, and 13 bases stayed unmatched. CDR3 in amino acids: CASSSEGRGPIETQYF. The CDR3 nucleotides are TGTGCCAGCAGTTCCGAGGGGAGGGGCCCCATCGAGACCCAGTACTTC.

This chain links TRBV4-3 with TRBJ2-5; 15 positions match TRBD2. Trimming took 4 bases from V and 7 from J; bases not matched to a gene: 7. This CDR3 has 16 residues. The germline CDR1 and CDR2 sequences are LGHNA and YSLEER. The CDR3, as DNA: TGCGCCAGCAGCCCAAGCCGGACTAGCGGGAGGGGGACCCAGTACTTC. It codes for CASSPSRTSGRGTQYF.

The table lists this clonotype with a few counts. The chain employs TRBV7-6 and TRBJ2-7, with 12 positions matching TRBD2. The germline V gene has CDR1 SGHVS and CDR2 FNYEAQ. The CDR3 runs 16 residues. V lost 1 base and J lost 2; bases outside the gene matches: 3. CDR3 loop: CASSLGGTSGPYEQYF. The CDR3 DNA sequence: TGTGCCAGCAGCTTAGGGGGGACTAGCGGGCCCTACGAGCAGTACTTC. The complete variable domain, with remaining parts taken from reference TRBV7-6 and TRBJ2-7, reads GAGVSQSPRYKVTKRGQDVALRCDPISGHVSLYWYRQALGQGPEFLTYFNYEAQQDKSGLPNDRFSAERPEGSISTLTIQRTEQRDSAMYRCASSLGGTSGPYEQYFGPGTRLTVT.

Worth noting for this clonotype: This may be a read error: a much more frequent sequence differs by one nucleotide. The J gene is TRBJ2-3, the V gene TRBV4-3; the D call may be TRBD1 or TRBD2 (6 bases each). The CDR3 covers 16 residues. Germline loops: CDR1 LGHNA, CDR2 YSLEER. The CDR3 DNA reads as TGCGCCAGCAGACAAGATCTGGGGGGCGAAGGAGATACGCAGTATTTT. Amino acid sequence: CASRQDLGGEGDTQYF.

The genes are TRBV7-9 and TRBJ2-7; possible D gene TRBD2, 6 bases. Germline lookup yields CDR1 SEHNR and CDR2 FQNEAQ (reference sequence). This CDR3 is built from 17 residues. The ends were cut back, 5 bases at V and 3 bases at J, with 23 bases in the middle. CDR3 DNA: TGTGCCAGCAGCCCCTTCGGAGGGGCTCGCCGGGGCTACGAGCAGTACTTC. This sequence encodes CASSPFGGARRGYEQYF.

The table lists this clonotype with a few counts. V usage is TRBV12-3 or TRBV12-4 and J usage is TRBJ1-1; maybe TRBD1 (5 bases). The CDR3 runs to 17 residues. The ends were cut back, 7 bases at V and 1 base at J, with 22 bases in the middle. This chain's CDR3 is CASTPRAGKKPNTEAFF. The CDR3 DNA reads TGTGCCAGCACCCCTCGGGCAGGGAAGAAGCCGAACACTGAAGCTTTCTTT.